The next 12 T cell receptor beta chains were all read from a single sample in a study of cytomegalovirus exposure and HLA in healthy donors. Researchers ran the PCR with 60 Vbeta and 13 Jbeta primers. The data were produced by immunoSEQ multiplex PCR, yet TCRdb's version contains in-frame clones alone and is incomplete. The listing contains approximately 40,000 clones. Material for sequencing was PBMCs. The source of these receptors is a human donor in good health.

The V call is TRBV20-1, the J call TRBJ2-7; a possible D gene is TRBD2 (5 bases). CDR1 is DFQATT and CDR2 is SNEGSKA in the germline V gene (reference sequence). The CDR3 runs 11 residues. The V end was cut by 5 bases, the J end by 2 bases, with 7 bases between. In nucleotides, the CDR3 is TGCAGTGCTGCGGGCGCCTACGAGCAGTACTTC. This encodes CSAAGAYEQYF.

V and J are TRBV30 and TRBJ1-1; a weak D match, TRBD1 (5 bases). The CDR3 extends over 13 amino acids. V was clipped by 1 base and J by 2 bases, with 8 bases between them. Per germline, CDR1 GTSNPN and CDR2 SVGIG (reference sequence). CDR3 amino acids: CAWSGQPNTEAFF. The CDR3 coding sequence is TGTGCCTGGAGTGGACAGCCTAACACTGAAGCTTTCTTT.

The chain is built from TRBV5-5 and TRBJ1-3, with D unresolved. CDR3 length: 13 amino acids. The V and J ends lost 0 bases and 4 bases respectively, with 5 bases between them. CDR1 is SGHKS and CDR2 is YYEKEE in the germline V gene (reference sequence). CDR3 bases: TGTGCCAGCAGCTTGGATCCGGGAAACACCATATATTTT. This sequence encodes CASSLDPGNTIYF.

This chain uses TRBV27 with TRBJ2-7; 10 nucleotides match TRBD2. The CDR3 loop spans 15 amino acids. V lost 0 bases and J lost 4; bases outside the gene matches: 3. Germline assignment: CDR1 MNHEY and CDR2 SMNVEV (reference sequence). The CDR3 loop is CASSLSASGGYEQYF. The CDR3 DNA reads TGTGCCAGCAGTTTATCGGCTAGCGGGGGTTACGAGCAGTACTTC.

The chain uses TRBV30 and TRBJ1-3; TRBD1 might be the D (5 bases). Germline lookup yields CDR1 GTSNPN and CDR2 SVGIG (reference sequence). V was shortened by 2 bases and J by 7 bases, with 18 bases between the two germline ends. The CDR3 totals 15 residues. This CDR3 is CAWSLLRGGSNTIYF. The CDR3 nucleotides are TGTGCCTGGAGTCTCCTACGCGGGGGTAGTAACACCATATATTTT.

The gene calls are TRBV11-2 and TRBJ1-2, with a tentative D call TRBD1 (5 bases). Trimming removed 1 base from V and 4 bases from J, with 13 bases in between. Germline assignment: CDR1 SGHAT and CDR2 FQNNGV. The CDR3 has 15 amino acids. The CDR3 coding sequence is TGTGCCAGCAGCTTAGTTGCGGGGACCGGCTATGGCTACACCTTC. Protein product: CASSLVAGTGYGYTF.

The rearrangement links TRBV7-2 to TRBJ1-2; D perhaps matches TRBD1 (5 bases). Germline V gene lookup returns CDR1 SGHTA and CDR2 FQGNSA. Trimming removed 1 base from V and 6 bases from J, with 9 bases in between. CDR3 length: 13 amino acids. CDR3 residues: CASSLGQTNGYTF. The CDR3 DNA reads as TGTGCCAGCAGCTTAGGACAGACGAATGGCTACACCTTC.

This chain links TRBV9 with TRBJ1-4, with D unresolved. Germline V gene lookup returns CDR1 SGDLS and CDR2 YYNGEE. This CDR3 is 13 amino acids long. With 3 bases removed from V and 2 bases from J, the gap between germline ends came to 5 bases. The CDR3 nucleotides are TGTGCCAGCAGCGCTTCGACTAATGAAAAACTGTTTTTT. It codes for CASSASTNEKLFF.

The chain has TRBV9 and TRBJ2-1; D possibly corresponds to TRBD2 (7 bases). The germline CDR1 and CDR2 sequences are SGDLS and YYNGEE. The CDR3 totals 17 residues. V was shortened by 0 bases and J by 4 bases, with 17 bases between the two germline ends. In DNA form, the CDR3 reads TGTGCCAGCAGCGTAGCGGAAGGGGGGGCCGGGTACAATGAGCAGTTCTTC. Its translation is CASSVAEGGAGYNEQFF.

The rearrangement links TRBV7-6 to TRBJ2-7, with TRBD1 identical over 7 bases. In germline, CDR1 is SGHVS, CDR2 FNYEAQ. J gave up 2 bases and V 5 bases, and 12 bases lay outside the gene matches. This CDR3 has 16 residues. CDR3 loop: CASSKQGPRFAYEQYF. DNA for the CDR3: TGTGCCAGCAGCAAACAGGGGCCACGCTTCGCCTACGAGCAGTACTTC.

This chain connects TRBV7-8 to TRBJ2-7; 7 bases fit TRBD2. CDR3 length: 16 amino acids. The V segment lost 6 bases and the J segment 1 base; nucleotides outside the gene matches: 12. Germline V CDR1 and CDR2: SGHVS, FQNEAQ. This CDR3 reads CASRLAAAGYSYEQYF. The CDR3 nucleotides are TGTGCCAGCAGGCTAGCGGCCGCCGGTTATTCCTACGAGCAGTACTTC.

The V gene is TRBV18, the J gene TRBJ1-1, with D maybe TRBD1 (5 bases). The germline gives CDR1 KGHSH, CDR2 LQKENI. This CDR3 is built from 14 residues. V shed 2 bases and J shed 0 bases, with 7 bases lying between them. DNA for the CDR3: TGTGCCAGCTCACCAGACAGAATGAACACTGAAGCTTTCTTT. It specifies CASSPDRMNTEAFF.